This T cell receptor beta chain was sequenced in a study of blood T cell repertoires in COVID-19. Study-wide context: The United States, Italy and Spain were the sources of the acute and convalescent COVID-19 samples. Sources were T cells, B-cell-depleted T cells, or PBMCs; the material itself was cDNA or gDNA.

As handled by the study authors: Reference gene primer amplification gave nucleated cell count estimates. The assay was immunoSEQ multiplex PCR, and TCRdb's table has in-frame clones only and misses some. V, J and clone size reflect that table, while D and trimming were determined from the DNA. The sample has approximately 46,000 clones, roughly four fifths seen once. Germline V gene lookup returns CDR1 SGHKS and CDR2 YYEKEE (reference sequence). The CDR3 runs 14 residues. V was pared by 4 bases and J by 7 bases, with 15 bases between. The origin of this receptor is a woman between 55 and 75 years old with acute or convalescent COVID-19. The sequenced sample consisted of peripheral blood. The chain carries TRBV5-5 and TRBJ1-5; unclear D gene. CDR3 nucleotides: TGTGCCAGCAGCGTTGACGGGGTGGACCAGCCCCAGCATTTT. Amino acid sequence: CASSVDGVDQPQHF.